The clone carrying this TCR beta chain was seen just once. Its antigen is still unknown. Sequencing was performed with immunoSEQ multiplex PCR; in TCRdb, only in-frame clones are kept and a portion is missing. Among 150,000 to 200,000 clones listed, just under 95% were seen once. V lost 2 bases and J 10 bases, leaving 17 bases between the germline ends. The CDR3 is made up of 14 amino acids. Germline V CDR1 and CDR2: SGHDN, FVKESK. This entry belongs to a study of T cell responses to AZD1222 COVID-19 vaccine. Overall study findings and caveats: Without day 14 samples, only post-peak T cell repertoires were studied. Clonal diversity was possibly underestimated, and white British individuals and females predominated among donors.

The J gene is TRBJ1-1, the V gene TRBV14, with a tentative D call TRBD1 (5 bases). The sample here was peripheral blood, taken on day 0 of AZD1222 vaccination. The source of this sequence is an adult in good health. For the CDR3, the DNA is TGTGCCAGCAGCCAAATTGTGGGGCCGGGGCGAGCTTTCTTT. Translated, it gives CASSQIVGPGRAFF.